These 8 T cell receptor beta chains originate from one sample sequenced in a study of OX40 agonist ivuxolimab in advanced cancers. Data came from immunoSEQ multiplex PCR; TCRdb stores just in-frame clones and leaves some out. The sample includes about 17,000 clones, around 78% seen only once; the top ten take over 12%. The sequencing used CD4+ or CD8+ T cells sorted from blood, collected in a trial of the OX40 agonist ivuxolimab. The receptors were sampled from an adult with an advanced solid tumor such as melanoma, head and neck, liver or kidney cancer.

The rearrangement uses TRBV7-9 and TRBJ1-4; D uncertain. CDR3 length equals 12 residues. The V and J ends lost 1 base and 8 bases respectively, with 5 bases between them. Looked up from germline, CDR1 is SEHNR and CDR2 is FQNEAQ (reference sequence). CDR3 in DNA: TGTGCCAGCAGCTTAGAGGCAGAAAAACTGTTTTTT. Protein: CASSLEAEKLFF. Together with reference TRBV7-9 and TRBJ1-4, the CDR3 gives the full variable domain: DTGVSQNPRHKITKRGQNVTFRCDPISEHNRLYWYRQTLGQGPEFLTYFQNEAQLEKSRLLSDRFSAERPKGSFSTLEIQRTEQGDSAMYLCASSLEAEKLFFGSGTQLSVL.

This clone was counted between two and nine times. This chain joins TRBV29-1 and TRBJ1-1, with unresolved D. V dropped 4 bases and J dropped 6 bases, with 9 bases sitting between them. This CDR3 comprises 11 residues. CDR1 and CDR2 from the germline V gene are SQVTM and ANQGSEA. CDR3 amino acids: CSVADQPEAFF. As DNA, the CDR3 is TGCAGCGTTGCTGACCAACCTGAAGCTTTCTTT.

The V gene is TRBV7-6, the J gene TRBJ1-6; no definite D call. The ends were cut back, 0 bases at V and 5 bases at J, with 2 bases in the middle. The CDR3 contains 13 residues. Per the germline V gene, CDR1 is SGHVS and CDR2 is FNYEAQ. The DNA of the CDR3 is TGTGCCAGCAGCTTAGCGAATAATTCACCCCTCCACTTT. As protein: CASSLANNSPLHF.

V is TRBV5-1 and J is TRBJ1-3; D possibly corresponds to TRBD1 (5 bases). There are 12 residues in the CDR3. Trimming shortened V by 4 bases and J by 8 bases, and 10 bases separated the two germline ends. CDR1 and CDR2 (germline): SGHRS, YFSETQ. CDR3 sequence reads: CASSGLGDTIYF. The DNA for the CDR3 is TGCGCCAGCAGCGGACTAGGGGACACCATATATTTT.

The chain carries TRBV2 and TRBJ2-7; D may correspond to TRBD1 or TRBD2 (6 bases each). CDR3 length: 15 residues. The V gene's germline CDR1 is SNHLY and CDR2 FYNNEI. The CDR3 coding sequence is TGTGCCAGCAGGGAGGGGGGTTCGCCTAGGGGCATCTCTTTGGTC. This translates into CASREGGSPRGISLV.

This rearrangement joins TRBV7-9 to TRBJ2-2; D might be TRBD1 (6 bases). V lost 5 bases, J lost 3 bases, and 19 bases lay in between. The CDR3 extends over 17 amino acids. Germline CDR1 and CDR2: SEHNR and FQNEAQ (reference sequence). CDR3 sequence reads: CASSTNPGTPDTGELFF. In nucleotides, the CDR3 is TGTGCCAGCAGCACGAACCCCGGGACACCCGACACCGGGGAGCTGTTTTTT.

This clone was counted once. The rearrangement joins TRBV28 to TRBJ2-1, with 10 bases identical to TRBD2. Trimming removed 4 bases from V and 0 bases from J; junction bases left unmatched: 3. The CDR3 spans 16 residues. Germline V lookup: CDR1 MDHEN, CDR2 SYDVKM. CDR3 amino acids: CASSSTSGYSYNEQFF. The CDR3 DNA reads TGTGCCAGCAGTTCGACTAGCGGGTACTCCTACAATGAGCAGTTCTTC.

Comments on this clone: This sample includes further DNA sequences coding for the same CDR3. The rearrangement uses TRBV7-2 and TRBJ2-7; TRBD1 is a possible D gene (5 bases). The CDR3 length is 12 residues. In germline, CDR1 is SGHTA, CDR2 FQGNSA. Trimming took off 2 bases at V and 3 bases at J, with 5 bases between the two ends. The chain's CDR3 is CASSLRGYEQYF. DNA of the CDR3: TGTGCCAGCAGCTTAAGGGGCTACGAGCAGTACTTC.